The T cell receptor beta chain described here comes from a study of blood T cell repertoires in COVID-19. Study as a whole: Samples came from the United States, Italy and Spain, spanning acute and convalescent COVID-19. T cells, B-cell-depleted T cells, or PBMCs provided the cDNA or gDNA that served as material.

The CDR3 consists of 15 residues. Per the germline V gene, CDR1 is SGHDT and CDR2 is YYEEEE. V was pared by 2 bases and J by 8 bases, with 17 bases between. Authors' analysis steps: Estimates of nucleated cell counts were drawn from the amplification of reference gene primers. This table comes from immunoSEQ multiplex PCR, and its TCRdb copy is limited to in-frame clones, with some not included. That table gives V, J and clone size, and the DNA gave D and trimming. The sample contains under 45,000 clones, 76% of which appear only once. Sequenced: peripheral blood. The sequence derives from a man aged 80 or over with acute or convalescent COVID-19. V and J are TRBV5-6 and TRBJ2-1, with unresolved D. CDR3 bases: TGTGCCAGCAGCTTCCTAGGTGAGACCCCGGATGAGCAGTTCTTC. Protein sequence: CASSFLGETPDEQFF.